This TCR beta chain was sequenced during a study of T cell responses to AZD1222 COVID-19 vaccine (dated by TCRdb to the early 2020s). In the study overall: AZD1222 recipients whose second dose came at about 4 weeks and those whose second dose came at about 12 weeks were combined into one group, since spike-specific TCR depth and breadth did not differ between the two schedules. TCR sequencing covered about 230 trial participants: approximately 200 given two doses of AZD1222 and 26 given two doses of MenACWY control vaccine. Trial participants were enrolled by age into subgroups of 18-55, 56-69 and 70-plus years, and approximately 150, 30 and 60 TCR-sequenced participants, respectively, were included in these subgroups. Study-wide conclusions, independent of this receptor: The 56-69-year group was small, and its depth increase did not reach significance, likely because of low power. Participants were mostly white British, with more females than males. The authors suggested clonal diversity may have been underestimated. Reportedly, almost half of the unique spike-specific TCRs recognized epitopes lying outside the regions that are mutated in the B.1.351 and B.1.1.7 variants. Because no samples from the day 14 peak response were available, repertoires could be characterized only after the peak T cell response. CD4 TCRs associated with the vaccine covered the entire spike protein, and the dominant responses were in regions 160-218 and 743-854. After two AZD1222 doses, spike-specific TCR breadth and depth were significantly higher than at day 0 and than in MenACWY recipients. Conclusions about previously exposed vaccinees are limited because only six or seven AZD1222 recipients were SARS-CoV-2 seropositive at baseline.

According to the study, the label for this sample's time point signals: baseline before first vaccination. Vaccinee samples were obtained from the UK trials COV001 and COV002, which included a single-blind randomized controlled phase 2/3 trial of AZD1222 (ChAdOx1 nCoV-19) in healthy adults. Trial participant PBMC samples were collected at day 0 and day 28 after the second dose for TCRbeta chain sequencing. The CDR3 regions of human TCRbeta chains were analyzed by immunosequencing. In the authors' own workflow: Repertoire TCRs were matched against a reference library of SARS-CoV-2-specific TCRs generated with the MIRA antigen-specificity platform. Breadth was defined as the fraction of unique TCRs that were SARS-CoV-2-associated. Depth was defined as the fraction of total T cells that were SARS-CoV-2-associated. Using the MIRA data, each spike-specific TCR was assigned both to the spike region to which the TCR was reactive and to a CD4 or CD8 class. Log10-transformed breadth and depth values were compared by one-way ANOVA with Sidak's multiple comparisons tests. TCRdb mirrors the immuneACCESS table, restricted to in-frame sequences. Some clones are absent from its copies; in checked studies, under half trace to an unresolved V gene, and the reason for the others is unknown. The V and J calls and clone size were taken over from that table, and D and trimming were inferred from the DNA. In this sample the table shows 130,000 or so clones, 75% to 95% of which occur a single time. The ten largest clones represent 6.9% of the sample.

On this clone itself: Its antigen target is currently unknown. No base quality values were provided; no much bigger clone lies one nucleotide off.

The CDR3 sequence holds 16 residues, the cysteine and phenylalanine included. The CDR3 DNA has 48 bases and is translated from base 1. CDR1 MNHEY and CDR2 SVGAGI are derived from the germline V gene. V loses 2 bases of germline sequence and J loses 0 bases, and the interval between the two ends is 8 bases. The specimen comprised peripheral blood, sampled on day 0 of AZD1222 vaccination. This sequence was found in an adult in good health. The chain couples TRBV6-5 to TRBJ2-6; no D gene is confidently identified. The bases are TGTGCCAGCAGTTACGAACCGGGCTCTGGGGCCAACGTCCTGACTTTC. It specifies CASSYEPGSGANVLTF.